This T cell receptor beta chain was recorded in a study of a mutant IDH1 vaccine in newly diagnosed glioma. Looking at the study overall: Patients were started on vaccination 4-6 weeks after radiotherapy alone, or with temozolomide cycles. Treated patients had a mean age of around 40 years and a roughly 60% male, 37.5% female split. General study findings and limits: Apparently, pseudoprogression bore no relation to changes among the top peripheral T cell clonotypes.

As for time point: week 5, during vaccination. Topical imiquimod was applied with each vaccine dose, which held 300 ug of mutant IDH1 20-mer peptide. Donors had new IDH1-mutant astrocytomas of WHO grade 3 or 4 (ATRX-lost). As concerns this clone: Its antigen remains unidentified.

Trimming stripped 5 bases from V and 5 bases from J, with 22 bases between. Germline V gene lookup returns CDR1 SEHNR and CDR2 FQNEAQ (reference sequence). This CDR3 is 16 amino acids long. The table came from immunoSEQ multiplex PCR; TCRdb's copy has only in-frame clones and leaves some out. The profile shows about 54,000 clones, about 86% of them singletons. This chain joins TRBV7-9 and TRBJ2-7; D is undetermined. The sample consisted of PBMCs, taken from a glioma patient whose treatment included an IDH1 peptide vaccine. The source is a man in his thirties or forties with glioma. CDR3 loop: CASSTYRTQHANEQYF. CDR3 coding DNA: TGTGCCAGCAGCACTTACCGGACGCAGCATGCGAACGAGCAGTACTTC.